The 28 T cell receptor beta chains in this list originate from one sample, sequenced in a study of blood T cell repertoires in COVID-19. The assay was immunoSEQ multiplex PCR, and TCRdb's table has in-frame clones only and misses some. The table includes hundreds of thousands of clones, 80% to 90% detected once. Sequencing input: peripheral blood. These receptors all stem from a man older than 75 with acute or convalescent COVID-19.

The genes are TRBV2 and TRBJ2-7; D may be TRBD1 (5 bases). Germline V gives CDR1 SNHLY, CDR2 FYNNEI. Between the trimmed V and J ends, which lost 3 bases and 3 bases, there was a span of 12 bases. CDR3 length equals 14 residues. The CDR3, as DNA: TGTGCCAGCAGTGAGAGACAGTTTTACTACGAGCAGTACTTC. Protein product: CASSERQFYYEQYF.

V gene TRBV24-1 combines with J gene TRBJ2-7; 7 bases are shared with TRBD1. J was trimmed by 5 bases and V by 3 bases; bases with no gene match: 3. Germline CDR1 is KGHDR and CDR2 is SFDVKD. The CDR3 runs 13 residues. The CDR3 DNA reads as TGTGCCACCAGTGATCTTGACAGGGACGAGCAGTACTTC. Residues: CATSDLDRDEQYF.

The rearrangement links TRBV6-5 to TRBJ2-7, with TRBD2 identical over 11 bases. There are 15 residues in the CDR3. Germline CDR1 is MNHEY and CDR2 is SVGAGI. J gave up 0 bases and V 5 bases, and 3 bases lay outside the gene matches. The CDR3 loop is CASSRLAGSSYEQYF. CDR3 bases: TGTGCCAGCAGTCGACTAGCGGGGTCCTCCTACGAGCAGTACTTC.

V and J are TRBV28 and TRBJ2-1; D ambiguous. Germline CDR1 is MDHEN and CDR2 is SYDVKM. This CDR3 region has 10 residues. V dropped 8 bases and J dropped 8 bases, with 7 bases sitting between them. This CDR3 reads CASARDEQFF. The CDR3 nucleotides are TGTGCCAGCGCCCGGGATGAGCAGTTCTTC.

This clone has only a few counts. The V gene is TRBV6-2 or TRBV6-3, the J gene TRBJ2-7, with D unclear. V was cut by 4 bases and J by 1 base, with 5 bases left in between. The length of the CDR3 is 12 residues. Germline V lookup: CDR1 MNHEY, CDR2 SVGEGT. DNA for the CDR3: TGTGCCAGCAGTTCCCATTCCTACGAGCAGTACTTC. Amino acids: CASSSHSYEQYF.

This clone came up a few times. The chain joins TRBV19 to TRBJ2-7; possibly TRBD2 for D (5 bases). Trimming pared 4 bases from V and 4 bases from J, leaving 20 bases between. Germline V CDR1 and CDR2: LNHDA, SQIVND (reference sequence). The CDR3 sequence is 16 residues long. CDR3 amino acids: CASSNGQRLGGYEQYF. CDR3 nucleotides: TGTGCCAGTAGTAATGGTCAGAGACTCGGCGGGTACGAGCAGTACTTC. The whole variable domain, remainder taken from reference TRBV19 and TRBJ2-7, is DGGITQSPKYLFRKEGQNVTLSCEQNLNHDAMYWYRQDPGQGLRLIYYSQIVNDFQKGDIAEGYSVSREKKESFPLTVTSAQKNPTAFYLCASSNGQRLGGYEQYFGPGTRLTVT.

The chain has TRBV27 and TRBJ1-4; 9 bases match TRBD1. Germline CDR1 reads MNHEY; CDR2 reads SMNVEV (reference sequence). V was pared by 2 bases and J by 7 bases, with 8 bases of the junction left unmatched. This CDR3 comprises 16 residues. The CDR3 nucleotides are TGTGCCAGCAGTTTACTCGGGACAGGGTTACTTGAAAAACTGTTTTTT. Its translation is CASSLLGTGLLEKLFF. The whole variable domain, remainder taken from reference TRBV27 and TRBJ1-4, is EAQVTQNPRYLITVTGKKLTVTCSQNMNHEYMSWYRQDPGLGLRQIYYSMNVEVTDKGDVPEGYKVSRKEKRNFPLILESPSPNQTSLYFCASSLLGTGLLEKLFFGSGTQLSVL.

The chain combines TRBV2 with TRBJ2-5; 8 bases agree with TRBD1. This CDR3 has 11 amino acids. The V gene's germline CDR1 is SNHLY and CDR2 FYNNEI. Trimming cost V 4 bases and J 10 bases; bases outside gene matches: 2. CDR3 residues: CASSGQGSQYF. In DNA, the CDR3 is TGTGCCAGCAGTGGACAGGGGAGCCAGTACTTC. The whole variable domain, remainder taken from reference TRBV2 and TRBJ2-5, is EPEVTQTPSHQVTQMGQEVILRCVPISNHLYFYWYRQILGQKVEFLVSFYNNEISEKSEIFDDQFSVERPDGSNFTLKIRSTKLEDSAMYFCASSGQGSQYFGPGTRLLVL.

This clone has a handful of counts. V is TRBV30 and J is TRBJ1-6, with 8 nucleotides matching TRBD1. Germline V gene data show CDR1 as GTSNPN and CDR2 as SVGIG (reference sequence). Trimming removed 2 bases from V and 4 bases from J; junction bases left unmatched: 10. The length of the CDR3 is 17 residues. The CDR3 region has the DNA TGTGCCTGGAGTTTGGCCGGGACAGGCCCTTATAATTCACCCCTCCACTTT. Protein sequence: CAWSLAGTGPYNSPLHF.

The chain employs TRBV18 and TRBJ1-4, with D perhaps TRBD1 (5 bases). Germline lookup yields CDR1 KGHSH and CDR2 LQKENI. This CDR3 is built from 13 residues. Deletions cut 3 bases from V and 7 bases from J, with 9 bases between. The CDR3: CASSPGGVEKLFF. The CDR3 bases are TGTGCCAGCTCACCCGGGGGTGTTGAAAAACTGTTTTTT.

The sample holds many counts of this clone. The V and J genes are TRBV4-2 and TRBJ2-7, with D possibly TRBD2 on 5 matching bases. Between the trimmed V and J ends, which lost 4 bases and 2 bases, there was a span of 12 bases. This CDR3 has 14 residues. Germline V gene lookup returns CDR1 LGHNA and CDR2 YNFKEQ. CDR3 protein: CASSPSLTPYEQYF. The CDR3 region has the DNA TGTGCCAGCAGCCCTAGCCTAACTCCCTACGAGCAGTACTTC.

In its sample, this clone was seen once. CDR3 loop: CASSQAGSSLGNSPLHF. The CDR3 coding sequence is TGCGCCAGCAGCCAGGCAGGGTCCTCCCTGGGTAATTCACCCCTCCACTTT. The chain employs TRBV4-1 and TRBJ1-6; perhaps TRBD1 as D (5 bases). Deletions cut 3 bases from V and 6 bases from J, with 18 bases between. The CDR3 consists of 17 residues. Per the germline V gene, CDR1 is MGHRA and CDR2 is YSYEKL.

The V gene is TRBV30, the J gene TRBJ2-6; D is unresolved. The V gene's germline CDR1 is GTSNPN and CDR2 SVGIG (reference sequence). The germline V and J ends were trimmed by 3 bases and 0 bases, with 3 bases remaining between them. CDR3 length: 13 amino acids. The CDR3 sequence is CAWRYSGANVLTF. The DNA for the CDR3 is TGTGCCTGGAGATACTCTGGGGCCAACGTCCTGACTTTC.

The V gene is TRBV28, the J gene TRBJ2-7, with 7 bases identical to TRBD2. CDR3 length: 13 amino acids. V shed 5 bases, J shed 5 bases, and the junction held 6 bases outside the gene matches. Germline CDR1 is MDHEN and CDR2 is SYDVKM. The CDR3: CASSPGGINEQYF. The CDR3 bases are TGTGCCAGCAGTCCCGGGGGGATCAACGAGCAGTACTTC. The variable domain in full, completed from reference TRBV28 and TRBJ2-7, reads DVKVTQSSRYLVKRTGEKVFLECVQDMDHENMFWYRQDPGLGLRLIYFSYDVKMKEKGDIPEGYSVSREKKERFSLILESASTNQTSMYLCASSPGGINEQYFGPGTRLTVT.

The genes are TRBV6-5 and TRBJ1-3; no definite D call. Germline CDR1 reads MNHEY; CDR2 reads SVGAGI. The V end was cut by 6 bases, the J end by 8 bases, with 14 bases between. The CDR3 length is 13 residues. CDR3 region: CASSATLTDTIYF. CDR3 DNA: TGTGCCAGCAGCGCGACCCTTACAGACACCATATATTTT.

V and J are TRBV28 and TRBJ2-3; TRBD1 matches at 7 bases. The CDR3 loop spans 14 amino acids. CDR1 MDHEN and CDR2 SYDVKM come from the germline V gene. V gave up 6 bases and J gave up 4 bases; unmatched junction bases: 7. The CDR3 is CASSMTGRADTQYF. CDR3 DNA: TGTGCCAGCAGCATGACAGGGCGGGCAGATACGCAGTATTTT.

This CDR3 reads CASSPGRGYEQYF. In nucleotides, the CDR3 is TGTGCCAGCAGCCCCGGACGGGGCTACGAGCAGTACTTC. V gene TRBV11-3 combines with J gene TRBJ2-7, with D maybe TRBD2 (5 bases). V lost 5 bases, J lost 3 bases, and 11 bases lay in between. Germline values: CDR1 SGHNT, CDR2 YENEEA. This CDR3 has 13 residues.

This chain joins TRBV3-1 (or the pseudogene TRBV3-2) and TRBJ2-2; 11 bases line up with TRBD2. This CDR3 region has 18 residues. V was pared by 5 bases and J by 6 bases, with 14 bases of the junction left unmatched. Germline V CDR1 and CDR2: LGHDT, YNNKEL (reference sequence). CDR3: CASSSAGGSGGAAGELFF. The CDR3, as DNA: TGTGCCAGCAGCTCCGCGGGGGGTAGCGGGGGGGCCGCCGGGGAGCTGTTTTTT.

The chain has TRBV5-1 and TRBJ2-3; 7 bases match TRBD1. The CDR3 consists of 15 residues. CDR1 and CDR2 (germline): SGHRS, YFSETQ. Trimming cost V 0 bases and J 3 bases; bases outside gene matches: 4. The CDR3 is CASSLGQGATDTQYF. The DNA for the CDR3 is TGCGCCAGCAGCTTGGGACAGGGAGCGACAGATACGCAGTATTTT.

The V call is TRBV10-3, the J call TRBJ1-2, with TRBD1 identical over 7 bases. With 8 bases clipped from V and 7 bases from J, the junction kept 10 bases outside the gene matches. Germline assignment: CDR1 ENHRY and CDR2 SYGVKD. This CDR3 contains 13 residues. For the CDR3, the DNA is TGTGCCATCCGACAGGGTGAGGGTCGTGGCTACACCTTC. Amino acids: CAIRQGEGRGYTF.

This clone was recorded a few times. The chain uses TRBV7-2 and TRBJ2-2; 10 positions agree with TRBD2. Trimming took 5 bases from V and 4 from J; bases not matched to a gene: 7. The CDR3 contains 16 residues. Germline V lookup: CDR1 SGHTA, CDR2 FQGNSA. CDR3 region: CASSPRTSGITGELFF. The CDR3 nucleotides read TGTGCCAGCAGCCCTCGGACTAGCGGAATCACCGGGGAGCTGTTTTTT. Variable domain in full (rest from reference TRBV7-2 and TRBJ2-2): GAGVSQSPSNKVTEKGKDVELRCDPISGHTALYWYRQSLGQGLEFLIYFQGNSAPDKSGLPSDRFSAERTGGSVSTLTIQRTQQEDSAVYLCASSPRTSGITGELFFGEGSRLTVL.

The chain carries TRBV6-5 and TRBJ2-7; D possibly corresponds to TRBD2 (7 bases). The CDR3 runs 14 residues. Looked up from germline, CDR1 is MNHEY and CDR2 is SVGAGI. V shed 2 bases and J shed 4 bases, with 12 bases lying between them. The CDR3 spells CASSYGGAGYEQYF. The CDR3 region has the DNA TGTGCCAGCAGTTACGGGGGGGCGGGATACGAGCAGTACTTC.

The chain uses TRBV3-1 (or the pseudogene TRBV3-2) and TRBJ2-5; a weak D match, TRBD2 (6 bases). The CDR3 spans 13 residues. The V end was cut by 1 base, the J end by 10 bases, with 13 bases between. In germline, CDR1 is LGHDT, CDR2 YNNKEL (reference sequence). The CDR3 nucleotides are TGTGCCAGCAGCCAAGGGCAGGGCGGGGTCCAGTACTTC. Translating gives CASSQGQGGVQYF.

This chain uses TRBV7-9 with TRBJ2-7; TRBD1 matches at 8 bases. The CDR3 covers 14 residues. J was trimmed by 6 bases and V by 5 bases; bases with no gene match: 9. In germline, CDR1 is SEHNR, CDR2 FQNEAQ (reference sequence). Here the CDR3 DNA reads TGTGCCAGCAGCGGTCGGACAGGGACCGGCGAGCAGTACTTC. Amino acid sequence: CASSGRTGTGEQYF. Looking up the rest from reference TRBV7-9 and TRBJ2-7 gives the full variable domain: DTGVSQNPRHKITKRGQNVTFRCDPISEHNRLYWYRQTLGQGPEFLTYFQNEAQLEKSRLLSDRFSAERPKGSFSTLEIQRTEQGDSAMYLCASSGRTGTGEQYFGPGTRLTVT.

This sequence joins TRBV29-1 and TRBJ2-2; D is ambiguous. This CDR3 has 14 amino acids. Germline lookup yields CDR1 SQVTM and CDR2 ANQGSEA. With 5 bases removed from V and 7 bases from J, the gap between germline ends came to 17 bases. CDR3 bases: TGCAGCGTTCTAACCCTAGGCATTGGCGGGGAGCTGTTTTTT. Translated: CSVLTLGIGGELFF.

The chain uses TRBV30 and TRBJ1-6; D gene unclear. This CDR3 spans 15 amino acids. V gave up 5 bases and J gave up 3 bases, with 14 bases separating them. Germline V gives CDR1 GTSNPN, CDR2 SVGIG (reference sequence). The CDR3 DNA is TGTGCCTGGGGCTCGGCCAGGCGCTATAATTCACCCCTCCACTTT. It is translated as CAWGSARRYNSPLHF.

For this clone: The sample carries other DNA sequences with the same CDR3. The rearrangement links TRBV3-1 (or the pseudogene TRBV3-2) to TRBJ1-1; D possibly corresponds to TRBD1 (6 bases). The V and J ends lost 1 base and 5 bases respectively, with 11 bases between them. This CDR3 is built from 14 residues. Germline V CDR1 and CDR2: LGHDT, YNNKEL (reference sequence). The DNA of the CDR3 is TGTGCCAGCAGCCAAGGGGGGGGCGGGACTGAAGCTTTCTTT. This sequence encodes CASSQGGGGTEAFF.

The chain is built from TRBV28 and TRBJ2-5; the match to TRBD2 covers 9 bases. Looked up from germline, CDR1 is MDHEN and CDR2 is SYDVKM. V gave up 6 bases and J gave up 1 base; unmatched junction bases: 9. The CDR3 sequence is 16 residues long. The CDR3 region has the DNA TGTGCCAGCAGGCCCCCGGGACTAGCCCCCCAAGAGACCCAGTACTTC. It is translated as CASRPPGLAPQETQYF.